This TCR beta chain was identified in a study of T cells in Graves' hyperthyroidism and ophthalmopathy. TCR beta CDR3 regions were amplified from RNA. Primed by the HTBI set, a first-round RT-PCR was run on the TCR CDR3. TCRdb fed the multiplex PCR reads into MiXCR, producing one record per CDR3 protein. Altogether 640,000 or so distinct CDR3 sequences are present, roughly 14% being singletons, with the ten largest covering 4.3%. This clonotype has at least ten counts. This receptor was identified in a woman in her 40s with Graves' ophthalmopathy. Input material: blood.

CDR3 in DNA: TGTGCCAGCAGTGAACCCGGACAGAGGACCTACGAGCAGTACTTC. Translation: CASSEPGQRTYEQYF. The rearrangement links TRBV6-1 to TRBJ2-7, with a possible D match to TRBD1 (6 bases). The CDR3 totals 15 residues. The germline V gene has CDR1 MNHNS and CDR2 SASEGT. V was shortened by 2 bases and J by 2 bases, with 13 bases between the two germline ends.